This entry lists 8 T cell receptor beta chains sequenced from one sample in a study of shared clonotypes between healthy human individuals. The repertoire was sequenced with immunoSEQ multiplex PCR; TCRdb's copy has only in-frame clones and lacks some. The repertoire consists of about 730,000 clones, with roughly two thirds occurring once and the leading ten covering approximately 2%. The sequenced sample was memory CD4+ T cells sorted from blood. Noted subset: CD45RA-negative fraction. These receptors were obtained from a young woman in good health.

The CDR3 DNA reads as TGTGCCAGCAGCTTAGTTGTCGGAGTCCGCTTGGCTGAAAAACTGTTTTTT. It codes for CASSLVVGVRLAEKLFF. The chain joins TRBV7-2 to TRBJ1-4; D is undetermined. CDR1 is SGHTA, CDR2 FQGNSA, per germline. V was shortened by 1 base and J by 7 bases, with 19 bases between the two germline ends. The CDR3 is 17 residues long.

This clone has just a few counts. The chain carries TRBV14 and TRBJ2-3, with a tentative D call TRBD2 (5 bases). V lost 3 bases, J lost 5 bases, and 21 bases lay in between. In germline, CDR1 is SGHDN, CDR2 FVKESK. This CDR3 has 17 residues. CDR3 region: CASSHSSPRVGKDTQYF. In DNA, the CDR3 is TGTGCCAGCAGCCATTCATCCCCGAGGGTGGGGAAAGATACGCAGTATTTT.

The table lists this clone with a count of one. The CDR3 here is CASSLFGRQETQYF. CDR3 coding DNA: TGTGCCAGCAGTTTATTTGGCAGGCAAGAGACCCAGTACTTC. The chain links TRBV27 to TRBJ2-5; D not resolved. V was trimmed by 1 base and J by 2 bases, leaving 8 bases between them. The CDR3 length is 14 residues. Germline CDR1 is MNHEY and CDR2 is SMNVEV (reference sequence).

V gene TRBV28 combines with J gene TRBJ1-5; 10 nucleotides match TRBD1. The trim removed 6 bases at V and 1 base at J, leaving 6 bases unmatched. The germline V gene has CDR1 MDHEN and CDR2 SYDVKM. This CDR3 has 16 amino acids. CDR3 nucleotides: TGTGCCAGCAGCGACAGGGGGCTAGGGAGCAATCAGCCCCAGCATTTT. Its protein product is CASSDRGLGSNQPQHF.

This rearrangement joins TRBV30 to TRBJ2-7, with D maybe TRBD1 (5 bases). Germline CDR1 GTSNPN, CDR2 SVGIG (reference sequence). The V gene lost 5 bases and the J gene lost 0 bases, with 23 bases spanning the gap. The CDR3 covers 17 residues. The CDR3 is CAWDSLTNSASSYEQYF. The DNA for the CDR3 is TGTGCCTGGGACAGCCTGACCAACAGTGCGAGCTCCTACGAGCAGTACTTC.

V is TRBV5-1 and J is TRBJ2-3; 10 bases are shared with TRBD2. Unmatched junction bases numbered 3, after V lost 2 bases and J lost 0 bases. This CDR3 has 16 amino acids. The germline V gene has CDR1 SGHRS and CDR2 YFSETQ. CDR3 loop: CASSFASGSSTDTQYF. The CDR3 DNA reads TGCGCCAGCAGCTTCGCTAGCGGGAGTAGCACAGATACGCAGTATTTT.

V gene TRBV18 combines with J gene TRBJ1-2, with TRBD1 matching over 11 bases. Germline V gene lookup returns CDR1 KGHSH and CDR2 LQKENI. The J segment lost 6 bases and the V segment lost 2 bases, leaving 2 bases of the junction unmatched. The CDR3 extends over 14 amino acids. The CDR3 loop reads CASSPGQGANGYTF. As DNA, the CDR3 is TGTGCCAGCTCACCAGGACAGGGGGCAAATGGCTACACCTTC.

Here the CDR3 DNA reads TGTGCCAGCAGGCAAACGGGACAGCGGACTAACTATGGCTACACCTTC. It translates to CASRQTGQRTNYGYTF. This chain joins TRBV28 and TRBJ1-2; 7 nucleotides align to TRBD1. V shed 6 bases, J shed 0 bases, and the junction held 10 bases outside the gene matches. Germline V gene sequence: CDR1 MDHEN, CDR2 SYDVKM. The CDR3 length is 16 residues.